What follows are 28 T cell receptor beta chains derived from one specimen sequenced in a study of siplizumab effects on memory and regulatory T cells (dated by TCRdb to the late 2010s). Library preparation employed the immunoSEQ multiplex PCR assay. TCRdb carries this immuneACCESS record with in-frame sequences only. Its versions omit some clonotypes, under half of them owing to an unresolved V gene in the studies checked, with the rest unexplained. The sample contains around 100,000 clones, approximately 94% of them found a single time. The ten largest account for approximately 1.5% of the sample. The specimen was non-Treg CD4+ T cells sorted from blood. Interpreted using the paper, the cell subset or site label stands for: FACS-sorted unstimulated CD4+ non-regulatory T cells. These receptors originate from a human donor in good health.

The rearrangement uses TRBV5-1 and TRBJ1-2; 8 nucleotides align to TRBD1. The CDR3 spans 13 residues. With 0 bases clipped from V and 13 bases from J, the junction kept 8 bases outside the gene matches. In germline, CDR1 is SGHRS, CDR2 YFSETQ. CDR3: CASSLVRDRISTF. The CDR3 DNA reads TGCGCCAGCAGCTTGGTTAGGGACAGGATCAGCACCTTC.

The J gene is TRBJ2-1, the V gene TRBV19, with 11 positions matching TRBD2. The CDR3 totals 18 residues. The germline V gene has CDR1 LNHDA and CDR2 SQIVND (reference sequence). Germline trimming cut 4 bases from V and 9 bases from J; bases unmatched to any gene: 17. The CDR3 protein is CASSTLQATSGRLGEQFF. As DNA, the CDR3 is TGTGCCAGTAGTACCCTCCAGGCCACTAGCGGGAGACTTGGTGAGCAGTTCTTC.

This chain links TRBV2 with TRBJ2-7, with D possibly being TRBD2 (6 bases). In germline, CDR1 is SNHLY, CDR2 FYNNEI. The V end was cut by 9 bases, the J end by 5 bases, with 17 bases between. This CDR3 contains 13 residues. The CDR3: CASSLRERHEQYF. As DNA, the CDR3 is TGTGCCAGTAGTCTCCGGGAGCGCCACGAGCAGTACTTC.

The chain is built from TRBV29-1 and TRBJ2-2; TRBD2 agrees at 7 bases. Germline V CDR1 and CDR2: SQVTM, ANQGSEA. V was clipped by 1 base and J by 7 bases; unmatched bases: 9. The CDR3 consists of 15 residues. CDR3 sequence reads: CSVEGYAGVGGELFF. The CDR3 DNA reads TGCAGCGTTGAAGGCTACGCGGGAGTAGGCGGGGAGCTGTTTTTT.

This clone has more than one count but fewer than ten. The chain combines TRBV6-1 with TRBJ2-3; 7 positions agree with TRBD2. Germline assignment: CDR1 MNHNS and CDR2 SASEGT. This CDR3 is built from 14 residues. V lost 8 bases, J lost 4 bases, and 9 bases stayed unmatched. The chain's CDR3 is CASCRWGGADTQYF. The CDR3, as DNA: TGTGCCAGCTGCCGCTGGGGGGGAGCAGATACGCAGTATTTT.

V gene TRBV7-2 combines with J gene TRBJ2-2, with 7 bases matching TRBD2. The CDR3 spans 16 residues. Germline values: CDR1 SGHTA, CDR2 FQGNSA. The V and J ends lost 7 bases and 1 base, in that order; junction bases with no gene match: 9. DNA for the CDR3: TGTGCCAGCACCCTAAGGAGCGGGAAGAACACCGGGGAGCTGTTTTTT. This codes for CASTLRSGKNTGELFF.

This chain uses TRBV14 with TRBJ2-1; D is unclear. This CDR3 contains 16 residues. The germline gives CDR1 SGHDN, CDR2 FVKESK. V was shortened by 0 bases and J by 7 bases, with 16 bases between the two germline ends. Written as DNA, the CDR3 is TGTGCCAGCAGCCAAGATGTGGGGTTCCTTACTAATGAGCAGTTCTTC. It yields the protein CASSQDVGFLTNEQFF.

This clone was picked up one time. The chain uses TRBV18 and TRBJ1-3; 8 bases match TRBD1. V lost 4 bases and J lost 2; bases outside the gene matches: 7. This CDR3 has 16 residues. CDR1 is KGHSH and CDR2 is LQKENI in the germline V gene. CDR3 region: CASSQIQGAAGNTIYF. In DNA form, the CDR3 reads TGTGCCAGCTCACAAATTCAGGGGGCAGCTGGAAACACCATATATTTT.

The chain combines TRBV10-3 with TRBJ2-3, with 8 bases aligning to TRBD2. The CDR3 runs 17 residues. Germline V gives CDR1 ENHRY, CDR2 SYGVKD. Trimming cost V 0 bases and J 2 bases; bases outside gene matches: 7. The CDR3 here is CAISESDSGEPTDTQYF. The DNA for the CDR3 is TGTGCCATCAGTGAGTCGGATAGCGGGGAGCCCACAGATACGCAGTATTTT.

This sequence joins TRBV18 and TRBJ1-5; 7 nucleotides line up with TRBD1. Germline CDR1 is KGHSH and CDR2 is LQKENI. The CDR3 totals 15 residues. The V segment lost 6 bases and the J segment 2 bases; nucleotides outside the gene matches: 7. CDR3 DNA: TGTGCCAGCTCTCCAGACAGGGCTCGCAATCAGCCCCAGCATTTT. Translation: CASSPDRARNQPQHF.

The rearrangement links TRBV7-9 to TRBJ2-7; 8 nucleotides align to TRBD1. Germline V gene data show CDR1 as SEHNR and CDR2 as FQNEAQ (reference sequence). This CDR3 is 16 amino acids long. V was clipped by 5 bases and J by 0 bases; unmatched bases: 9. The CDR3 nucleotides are TGTGCCAGCAGCCCCACGGGACAGGTGATCTCCTACGAGCAGTACTTC. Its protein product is CASSPTGQVISYEQYF. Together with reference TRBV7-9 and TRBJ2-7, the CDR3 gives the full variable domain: DTGVSQNPRHKITKRGQNVTFRCDPISEHNRLYWYRQTLGQGPEFLTYFQNEAQLEKSRLLSDRFSAERPKGSFSTLEIQRTEQGDSAMYLCASSPTGQVISYEQYFGPGTRLTVT.

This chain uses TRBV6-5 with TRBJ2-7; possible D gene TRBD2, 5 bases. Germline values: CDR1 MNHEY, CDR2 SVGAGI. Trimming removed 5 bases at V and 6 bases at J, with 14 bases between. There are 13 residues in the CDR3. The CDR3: CASSPRSAGEQYF. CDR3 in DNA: TGTGCCAGCAGTCCCCGTTCGGCGGGCGAGCAGTACTTC.

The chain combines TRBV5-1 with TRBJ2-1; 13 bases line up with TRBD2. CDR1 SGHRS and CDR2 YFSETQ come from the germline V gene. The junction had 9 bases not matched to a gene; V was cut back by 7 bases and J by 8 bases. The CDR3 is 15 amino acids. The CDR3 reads CASAGLAGLDDEQFF. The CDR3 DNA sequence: TGCGCCAGCGCGGGACTAGCGGGACTTGACGATGAGCAGTTCTTC. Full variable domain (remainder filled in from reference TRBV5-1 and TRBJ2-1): KAGVTQTPRYLIKTRGQQVTLSCSPISGHRSVSWYQQTPGQGLQFLFEYFSETQRNKGNFPGRFSGRQFSNSRSEMNVSTLELGDSALYLCASAGLAGLDDEQFFGPGTRLTVL.

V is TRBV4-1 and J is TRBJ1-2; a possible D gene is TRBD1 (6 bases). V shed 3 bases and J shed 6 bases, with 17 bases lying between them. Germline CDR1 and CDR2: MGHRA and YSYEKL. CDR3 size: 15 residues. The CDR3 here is CASSHVGGAGDGYTF. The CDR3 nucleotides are TGCGCCAGCAGCCATGTGGGGGGGGCAGGGGATGGCTACACCTTC.

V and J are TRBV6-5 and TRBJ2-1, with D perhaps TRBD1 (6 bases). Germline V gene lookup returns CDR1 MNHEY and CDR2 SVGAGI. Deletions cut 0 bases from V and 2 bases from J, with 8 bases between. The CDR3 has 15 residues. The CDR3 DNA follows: TGTGCCAGCAGTTACTCTCAGGGGCCCTACAATGAGCAGTTCTTC. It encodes CASSYSQGPYNEQFF.

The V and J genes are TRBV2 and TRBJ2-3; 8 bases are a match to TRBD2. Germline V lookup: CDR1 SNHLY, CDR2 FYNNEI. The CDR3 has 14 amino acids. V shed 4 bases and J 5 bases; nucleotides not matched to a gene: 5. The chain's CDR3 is CASSGGLAGDTQYF. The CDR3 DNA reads TGTGCCAGCAGTGGAGGACTAGCAGGAGATACGCAGTATTTT.

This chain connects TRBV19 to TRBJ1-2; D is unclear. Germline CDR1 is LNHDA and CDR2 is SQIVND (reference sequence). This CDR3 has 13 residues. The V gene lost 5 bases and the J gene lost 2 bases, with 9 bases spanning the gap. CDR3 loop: CASSPGRNYGYTF. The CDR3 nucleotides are TGTGCCAGTAGTCCTGGACGGAACTATGGCTACACCTTC.

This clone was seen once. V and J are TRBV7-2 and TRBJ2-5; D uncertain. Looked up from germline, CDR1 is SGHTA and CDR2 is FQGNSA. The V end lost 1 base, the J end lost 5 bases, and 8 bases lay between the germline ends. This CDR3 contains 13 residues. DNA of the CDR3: TGTGCCAGCAGCTTAGTGAGCTGGGAGACCCAGTACTTC. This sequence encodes CASSLVSWETQYF.

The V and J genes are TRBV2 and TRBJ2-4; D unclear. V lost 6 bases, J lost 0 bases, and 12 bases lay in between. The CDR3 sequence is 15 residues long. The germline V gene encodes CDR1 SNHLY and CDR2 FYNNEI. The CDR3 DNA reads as TGTGCCAGCAGAATAGTGCCTCTAGCCAAAAACATTCAGTACTTC. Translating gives CASRIVPLAKNIQYF.

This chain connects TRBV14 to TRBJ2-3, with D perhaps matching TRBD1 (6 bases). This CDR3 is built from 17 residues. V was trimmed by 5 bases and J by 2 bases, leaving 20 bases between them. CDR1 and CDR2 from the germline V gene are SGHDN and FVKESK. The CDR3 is CASSGRFGTSHTDTQYF. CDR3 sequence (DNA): TGTGCCAGCAGCGGTAGGTTCGGGACATCTCACACAGATACGCAGTATTTT.

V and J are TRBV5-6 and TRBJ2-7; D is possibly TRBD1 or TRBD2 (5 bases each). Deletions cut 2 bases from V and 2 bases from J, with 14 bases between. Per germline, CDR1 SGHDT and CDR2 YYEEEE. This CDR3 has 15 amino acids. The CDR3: CASSFWGPRTYEQYF. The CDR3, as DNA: TGTGCCAGCAGCTTTTGGGGACCGAGAACCTACGAGCAGTACTTC.

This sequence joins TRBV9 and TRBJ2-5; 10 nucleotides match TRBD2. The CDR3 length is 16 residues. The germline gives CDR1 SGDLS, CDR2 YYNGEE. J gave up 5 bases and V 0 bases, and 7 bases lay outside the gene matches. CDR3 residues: CASSVDGTSEVETQYF. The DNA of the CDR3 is TGTGCCAGCAGCGTAGACGGGACTAGCGAGGTGGAGACCCAGTACTTC. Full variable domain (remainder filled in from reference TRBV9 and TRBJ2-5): DSGVTQTPKHLITATGQRVTLRCSPRSGDLSVYWYQQSLDQGLQFLIQYYNGEERAKGNILERFSAQQFPDLHSELNLSSLELGDSALYFCASSVDGTSEVETQYFGPGTRLLVL.

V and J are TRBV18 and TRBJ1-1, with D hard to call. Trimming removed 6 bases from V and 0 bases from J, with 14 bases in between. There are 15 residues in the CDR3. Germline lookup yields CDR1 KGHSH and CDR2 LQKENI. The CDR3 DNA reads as TGTGCCAGCTCCCGACCGACGGGAATGAACACTGAAGCTTTCTTT. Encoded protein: CASSRPTGMNTEAFF.

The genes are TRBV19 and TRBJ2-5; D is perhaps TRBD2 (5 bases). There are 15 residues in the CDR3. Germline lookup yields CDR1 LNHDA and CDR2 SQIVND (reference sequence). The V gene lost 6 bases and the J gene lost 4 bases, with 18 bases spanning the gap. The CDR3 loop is CASSRSGSLRETQYF. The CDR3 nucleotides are TGTGCCAGTAGCCGCAGTGGGAGCCTCCGAGAGACCCAGTACTTC.

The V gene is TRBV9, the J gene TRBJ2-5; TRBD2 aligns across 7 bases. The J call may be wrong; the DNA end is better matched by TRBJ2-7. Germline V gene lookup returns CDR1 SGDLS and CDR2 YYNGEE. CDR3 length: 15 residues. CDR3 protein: CASSVGGTIAYEQYF. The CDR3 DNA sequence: TGTGCCAGCAGCGTAGGAGGGACTATTGCATACGAGCAGTACTTC.

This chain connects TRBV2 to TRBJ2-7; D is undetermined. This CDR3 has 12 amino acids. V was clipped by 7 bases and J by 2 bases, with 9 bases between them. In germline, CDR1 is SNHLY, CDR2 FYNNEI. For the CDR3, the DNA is TGTGCCAGCACAAGCCAAACCTACGAGCAGTACTTC. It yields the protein CASTSQTYEQYF.

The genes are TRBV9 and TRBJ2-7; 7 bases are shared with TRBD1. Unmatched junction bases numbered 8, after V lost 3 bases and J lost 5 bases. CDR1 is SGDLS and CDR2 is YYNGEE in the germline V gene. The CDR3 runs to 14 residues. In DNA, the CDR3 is TGTGCCAGCAGCGGGGACAGTCCTCCGGACGAGCAGTACTTC. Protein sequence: CASSGDSPPDEQYF.

This CDR3 reads CASSRGNEQFF. DNA of the CDR3: TGTGCCAGCAGTCGAGGCAATGAGCAGTTCTTC. This sequence joins TRBV11-1 and TRBJ2-1; D not resolved. The CDR3 has 11 residues. V lost 6 bases to trimming and J lost 6 bases, with 6 bases between them. Germline assignment: CDR1 SGHAT and CDR2 FQDESV (reference sequence).